This T cell receptor beta chain appears in the sequencing data of a study of cytomegalovirus exposure and HLA in healthy donors (dated by TCRdb to about 2017). Concerning the study at large: According to an earlier analysis of around 600 of the donors, 200 million or so T cells yielded 120 million or so unique TCR beta sequences and around 300 Gb of sequence data. Roughly 300 gigabases of sequencing data and roughly 90 million unique TCR sequences were included in an early release covering about 700 HLA-typed donors. Of the 300 to 500 genotyped donors, 65% to 90% were placed in the genetic ancestry cluster associated with self-reported Caucasian donors. The study aimed to test whether cataloging public T cell receptors could reveal signatures of past pathogen exposure. The study used immunosequencing to profile the T cell repertoires of approximately 650 subjects and linked those repertoires to cytomegalovirus serostatus. A separate validation cohort of some 130 different subjects was used in addition to the approximately 640-subject first cohort. To predict cytomegalovirus infection status, the study combined high-throughput TCR immunosequencing, statistical association of individual TCRs with disease status, and machine learning. A later analysis re-analyzed previously published TCR beta repertoires from 550 to 700 donors and added high-resolution HLA genotyping to study TCR occurrence patterns. The later analysis used no new phenotypic data to find candidate immune exposures, relying instead on TCR beta sequences and their occurrence across donors. An earlier analysis of approximately 500 of the donors applied high-throughput TCR beta sequencing to assess whether each TCR beta V gene segment acted as functional or pseudogenic. Donor age, sex, ethnicity and CMV serostatus were compiled together with the repertoire data. A later genetic analysis took genome-wide SNP genotypes for about 60% of the roughly 670 donors and used that subset as a discovery cohort. All discovery cohort repertoires had been generated on a single sequencing platform. Both class I and class II loci were covered by HLA typing, at four-digit resolution. Typing coverage varied by locus: roughly 629-630 donors for A, B, C, DRB1 and DQB1; under 550 for DQA1; 600 to 610 for DPA1; fewer than 480 for DPB1. A few DR-DQ haplotypes were treated as single units for association and clustering because of strong linkage in the cohort. On average, around 240,000 unique TCR beta nucleotide sequences were sequenced per donor among 350 to 400 genotyped donors of the cohort, with roughly 20% of those sequences being non-productive. Beyond this particular receptor, the publication reports: A further reported finding was that TCR beta sequences accurately predicted the HLA-A and HLA-B alleles for most subjects in the first cohort. In this cohort, only TCR beta chains were sequenced, and detectable features were limited by the absence of alpha or paired-chain data. A total of 150 or so TCR beta chains were listed by the study as associated with cytomegalovirus. For the cohort, immune exposure information was limited to CMV serostatus. The authors suggested that the approach could potentially be extended to other disease states and immunological phenotypes. The earlier analysis of nearly 600 of the donors excluded roughly 16 rarely observed V segments, including chromosome 9 orphons, because counts were too low. In a later analysis, HLA-associated TCR beta chains were found to be more clonally expanded and to have lower generation probabilities than equally common non-associated chains. Across donors, most TCR sequences were observed very rarely, whereas some public TCRs were present in many individuals. According to a later analysis, most CMV-associated TCR beta chains appeared to be HLA-restricted, and the HLA associations seemed to be driven largely by CMV exposure. A later analysis reported that several top co-occurrence clusters appeared linked to parvovirus B19, influenza, CMV and Epstein-Barr virus. In vitro tests confirmed that a few of the cytomegalovirus-associated TCR beta chains recognize cytomegalovirus antigens. A cluster of highly shared sequence variants was judged likely to be a technical artifact of the sequencing pipeline. An earlier analysis of some 560 of the donors showed that most TCR beta V segments appeared in productive rearrangements either about 87% or about 30% of the time, which broadly matched IMGT annotations. Strong co-occurrence of HLA alleles, especially DR and DQ, made assigning TCR associations to individual alleles difficult. Some IMGT-functional V segments, including TRBV6-2 and TRBV6-3, could not be distinguished by the 87-base-pair reads and were therefore excluded. In both the original and validation cohorts, the classifier was reported to diagnose cytomegalovirus status with high specificity and sensitivity. In a later analysis, some 18,000 TCR beta sequences were associated with specific HLA alleles at a false discovery rate of 0.05. Sequencing depth was assumed to be roughly uniform across donors in the presence/absence analyses, though that assumption may not hold. An association between a missense DCLRE1C variant and V-gene and J-gene trimming of TCR beta chains was found in a later genetic analysis and replicated in an independent cohort. Because some donors lacked HLA typing at each locus, the association tests relied only on the typed subset. In a later analysis, the rate of TCR association differed among HLA loci, with DRB1 alleles having the most associated TCRs and HLA-C alleles having the fewest. In a later genetic analysis, fewer N-insertions in productive TCRs were reported among donors in an Asian-associated ancestry cluster than the approximately 710-donor mean. Correlated functional status among segregating V segments might reflect linkage disequilibrium, but an unknown experimental factor could not be ruled out.

Libraries were made using the immunoSEQ multiplex PCR assay. The multiplex PCR relied on a mix of 60 forward primers for TCR Vbeta segments and 13 reverse primers for TCR Jbeta segments. Amplification of the CDR3 region of rearranged TCR beta genes was performed with a multiplex PCR assay on genomic DNA. The Illumina HiSeq System was used to sequence the amplified TCR beta libraries as 87-base-pair reads. On the study's bioinformatics: In a later analysis, tens of millions of unique TCR beta chains were counted across the approximately 640 repertoires, and around 10 million of these chains were shared by at least two donors. A nearest-neighbor algorithm error-corrected the raw reads and collapsed the reads into unique sequences, merging closely related sequences to remove PCR and sequencing errors. To assign V, D and J gene segments, CDR3 sequences were aligned to IMGT reference sequences. Each retained sequence needed at least a six-nucleotide match to both a V gene segment and a J gene segment. Rearrangements were called productive when the CDR3 lacked stop codons and stayed in frame with V and J; all others were non-productive. Following IMGT convention, CDR3 was defined as the stretch from the second conserved V-encoded cysteine up to the conserved J-encoded phenylalanine. Sequences without an unambiguous match to a single V gene segment were excluded from the earlier analysis of several hundred of the donors. An earlier analysis of several hundred of the donors called V segments functional above 56.7% productive rearrangements and segregating when the between-donor standard deviation exceeded 5%. A statistical classification framework was developed to diagnose cytomegalovirus status using the catalog of TCR beta chain sequences. A later analysis assigned V and J genes by comparing TCR nucleotide sequences with IMGT/GENE-DB human TR gene sequences. Using the TCRdist pipeline, a later analysis assigned CDR3 sequences along with most-parsimonious VDJ recombination scenarios. In a later analysis, each TCR beta chain was defined by its CDR3 amino acid sequence together with its V-gene family, and reads without a unique V-gene family were excluded. A later analysis removed 592 highly shared, low-generation-probability nucleotide sequences to deal with suspected cross-contamination and a sequencing artifact. A later analysis calculated a clonal expansion index for each public chain from normalized within-repertoire ranks of inferred template counts. In a later analysis, generation probabilities were computed using a VDJ recombination model fitted to out-of-frame rearrangements, and the results were checked against IGoR. A later analysis scored TCR-TCR, TCR-HLA and TCR-CMV co-occurrence with hypergeometric tests, applying a repertoire-size bias correction to TCR pairs. In a later analysis, false discovery rates were estimated by permuting HLA or CMV assignments 20 times. In a later analysis, co-occurring TCRs were grouped with DBSCAN, and TCRdist sequence similarity was added when clustering was performed within HLA-allele-positive subsets. For co-occurrence clustering, repertoires with fewer than 30,000 or more than 120,000 public chains were excluded, along with roughly 5 repertoires with anomalous nucleotide sharing. TCRdb's version of the immuneACCESS table is confined to in-frame rearrangements and falls short of the full clone set. An unresolved V gene accounts for under half of the shortfall where checked; the remainder is of unknown origin. V and J calls and clone size come straight from that table; D and trimming were deduced from the DNA. The sample profile shows 89,000 or so clones; around 72% of them were found once. In total, the top ten clones hold approximately 11% of the sample.

This clone was detected only a few times. It has no known antigen specificity. A junction end diverges from the germline sequence, so it may reflect a read error. The cohort was made up of approximately 670 healthy bone marrow donors. At the time of sampling, all cohort members were nominally healthy, though unrecorded immune exposures were likely present. The donor tested CMV seropositive and was one of the 289 seropositive cohort members. A peripheral blood sample was provided by each donor, and peripheral blood mononuclear cells were used for TCR beta sequencing. Genomic DNA extraction from the blood cell samples was performed with the Qiagen DNeasy Blood Extraction Kit. CDR1 and CDR2 were assigned from the germline V gene as MGHDK and SYGVNS. The CDR3 starts with the cysteine, ends with the phenylalanine, and has 13 residues. Only the CDR3 region is kept as DNA, spanning 39 bases read in frame from base 1.

This receptor was obtained from a man aged 18 to 29 in good health and CMV-seropositive. Recombination joined TRBV25-1 with TRBJ1-1, and TRBD1 matches 7 of the central bases. Sequencing was done on a sample of PBMCs. The CDR3 here reads CASSGQANTEAFF. The nucleotides read TGTGCCAGTAGTGGACAGGCGAACACTGAAGCTTTCTTT.